This T cell receptor (beta chain) came from a study of human T cells and chemical hapten exposure. Study-level information: Sensitization applied 2% DPC to approximately 2 cm by approximately 2 cm of upper inner arm skin.

Germline V gene data show CDR1 as SGHNT and CDR2 as YYREEE (reference sequence). The CDR3 runs 12 residues. About this clonotype: Just one base apart from a much larger clone, this may be a read error.

Attachment of unique molecular identifiers to individual cDNA molecules was performed in the library. In the source study's methods: Counting gave a median of around 100,000 TCRs per sample, with values ranging from about 23,224 to 750,000. TCRdb called the RACE reads again in MiXCR, with one record for every CDR3 protein. In this record, the V and J calls reflect TCRdb's handling and not the investigators' own analysis. The profile shows 69,000 or so distinct CDR3 sequences, over 9% of them singletons. The time point was: patch test 2, 6 weeks after DPC sensitization. Treatment defined: therapeutic diphenylcyclopropenone sensitization with weekly scalp DPC. Whole blood, unfractionated, served as the material for total RNA extraction.

The TCR comes from a woman aged 50 to 60 with alopecia areata. Some clones in this sample may be carry-over from other donors' samples. The sequencing here drew on whole blood, taken in connection with sensitization to the hapten diphenylcyclopropenone (DPC). The V and J genes are TRBV5-4 and TRBJ1-2, with D hard to call. The CDR3 DNA sequence: TGTACCAGCAGCGTCAGAATCTATGGCTACACCTTC. Protein: CTSSVRIYGYTF.